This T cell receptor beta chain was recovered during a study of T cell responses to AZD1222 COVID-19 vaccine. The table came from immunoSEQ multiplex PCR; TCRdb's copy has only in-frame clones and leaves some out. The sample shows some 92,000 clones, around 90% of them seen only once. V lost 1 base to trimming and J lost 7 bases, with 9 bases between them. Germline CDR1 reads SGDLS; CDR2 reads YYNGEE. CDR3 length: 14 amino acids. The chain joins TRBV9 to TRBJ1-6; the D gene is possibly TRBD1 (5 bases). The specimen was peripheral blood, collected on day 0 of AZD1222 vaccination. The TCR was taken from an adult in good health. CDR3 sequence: CASSVRTSNSPLHF. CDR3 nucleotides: TGTGCCAGCAGCGTAAGGACAAGCAATTCACCCCTCCACTTT.